This TCR beta chain was identified during a study of T cell repertoires in cytomegalovirus infection. The overall study: Used in the study were CMV epitopes, some recently identified and HLA-C-restricted, others well-studied and HLA-B-restricted. Shared public TCR beta signatures pointed to both CMV infection and a matching HLA type. Broader study findings: Dominant in the ex vivo response were TCR beta clonotypes restricted by HLA-C and specific for CMV.

MiXCR was run by TCRdb on the reads, yielding one entry per CDR3 protein. The sample lists about 830,000 distinct CDR3 sequences, approximately 32% occurring once. This CDR3 is built from 14 residues. Trimming shortened V by 4 bases and J by 2 bases, and 11 bases separated the two germline ends. Per germline, CDR1 SGHNT and CDR2 YYREEE (reference sequence). This clonotype was observed a few times. Its antigen is unknown. The source material was cultured CD8+ T cells from PBMCs, sampled from culture after CMV antigen stimulation. The clonotype comes from a human donor in good health (CMV status not recorded). Some clones in this sample may be carry-over from other donors' samples. V and J are TRBV5-4 and TRBJ2-3; TRBD2 is a possible D gene (7 bases). CDR3 loop: CASSVGGPTDTQYF. The CDR3 DNA follows: TGTGCCAGCAGCGTCGGGGGGCCCACAGATACGCAGTATTTT.